This T cell receptor (beta chain) originates from a study of memory CD4+ T cells and cytomegalovirus serostatus. The CDR3 is made up of 15 amino acids. V shed 1 base, J shed 1 base, and the junction held 4 bases outside the gene matches. CDR1 and CDR2 (germline): SQVTM, ANQGSEA. The sort gate was single viable CD3+CD4+CD8-CD45RO+ cells for memory CD4+ T cells. Measured with immunoSEQ multiplex PCR; TCRdb has only the in-frame clones, and not every one. The top ten clones hold about 0.82% of a sample with roughly 50,000 clones, roughly 80% of them seen once. Sequenced: memory CD4+ T cells from blood. The chain employs TRBV29-1 and TRBJ2-1; 7 nucleotides agree with TRBD2. The TCR was taken from an adult in good health and CMV-seronegative. CDR3 sequence (DNA): TGCAGCGTTGAAGGCTACGGGAGGTCCTACAATGAGCAGTTCTTC. Amino acids: CSVEGYGRSYNEQFF.